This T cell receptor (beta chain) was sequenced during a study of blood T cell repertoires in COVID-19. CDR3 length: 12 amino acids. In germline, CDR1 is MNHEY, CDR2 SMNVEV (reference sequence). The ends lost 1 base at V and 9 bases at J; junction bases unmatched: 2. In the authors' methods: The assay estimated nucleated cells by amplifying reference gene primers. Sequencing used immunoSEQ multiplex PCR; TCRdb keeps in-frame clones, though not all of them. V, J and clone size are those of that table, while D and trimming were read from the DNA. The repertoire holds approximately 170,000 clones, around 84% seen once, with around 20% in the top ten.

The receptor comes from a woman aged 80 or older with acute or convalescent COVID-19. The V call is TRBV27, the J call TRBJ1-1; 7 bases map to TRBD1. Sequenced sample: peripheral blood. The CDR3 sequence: CASSLLTGKAFF. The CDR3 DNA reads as TGTGCCAGCAGTTTATTGACAGGGAAAGCTTTCTTT.